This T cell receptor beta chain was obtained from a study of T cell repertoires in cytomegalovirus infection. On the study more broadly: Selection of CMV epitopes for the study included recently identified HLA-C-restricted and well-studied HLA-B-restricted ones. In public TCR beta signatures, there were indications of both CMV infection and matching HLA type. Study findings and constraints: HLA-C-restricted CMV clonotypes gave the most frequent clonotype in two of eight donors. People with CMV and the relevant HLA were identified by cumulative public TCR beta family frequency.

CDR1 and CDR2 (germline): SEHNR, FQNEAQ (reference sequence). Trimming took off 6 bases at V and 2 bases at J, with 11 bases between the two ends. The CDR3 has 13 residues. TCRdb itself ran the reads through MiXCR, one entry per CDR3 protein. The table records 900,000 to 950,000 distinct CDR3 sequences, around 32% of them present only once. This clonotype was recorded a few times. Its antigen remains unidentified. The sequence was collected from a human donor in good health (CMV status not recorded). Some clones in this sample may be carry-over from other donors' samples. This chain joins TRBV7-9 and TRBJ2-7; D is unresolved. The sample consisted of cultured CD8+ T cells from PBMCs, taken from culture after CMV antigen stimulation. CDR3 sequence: CASSAYSTYEQYF. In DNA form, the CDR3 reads TGTGCCAGCAGTGCGTACAGCACCTACGAGCAGTACTTC.